This entry concerns a single T cell receptor (beta chain). What it recognizes is unknown. The CDR3 loop spans 15 amino acids. The germline V gene encodes CDR1 SEHNR and CDR2 FQNEAQ (reference sequence). V was trimmed by 4 bases and J by 0 bases, leaving 10 bases between them. Sample time point: newly diagnosed GD, antithyroid drugs for less than 3 months. The TCR library was made from RNA that had been extracted from PBMCs in TRIzol. The record originates from a study of regulatory T cells in long-lasting Graves disease. Arm-PCR of CDR3 regions with iRepertoire HTBI primers generated TCR beta libraries. In TCRdb, the multiplex PCR reads were re-called with MiXCR into one record per CDR3 protein. The repertoire holds hundreds of thousands of distinct CDR3 sequences, with roughly a sixth as singletons. Study-level findings and limits: Researchers reported studying only peripheral blood, not thyroid tissue. Persistent cases of Graves' showed reduced TCR diversity relative to newly diagnosed patients. Accuracy may have suffered from the small sample size.

These data were also reused for a study on T cells in Graves' hyperthyroidism and ophthalmopathy. That source reports: Patients aged 18 to 65 had newly diagnosed hyperthyroidism lasting under 2 months.

The sample here was peripheral blood mononuclear cells (PBMCs), taken at new diagnosis, from a patient treated with antithyroid drugs. The sequence came from a woman aged 35 to 59 with Graves disease. The rearrangement links TRBV7-9 to TRBJ1-3; D call uncertain. The CDR3 nucleotides are TGTGCCAGCAGCTCGCATGTGGTCTCTGGAAACACCATATATTTT. Protein sequence: CASSSHVVSGNTIYF.